This entry lists 14 T cell receptor beta chains sequenced from one sample in a study of Ad26.COV2.S vaccination and SARS-CoV-2 variants (dated by TCRdb to about 2021). Libraries were made using the immunoSEQ multiplex PCR assay. TCRdb stores this immuneACCESS table with in-frame sequences only. Part of the clones is absent; in the studies checked, under half of the shortfall reflects unresolved V genes, and no reason is known for the rest. This sample comprises 400,000 or so clones, about nine tenths of them detected only once. 3% to 3.5% of the sample goes to the ten largest clones. The sample's treatment or condition label, in plain terms: around 19 received Ad26.COV2.S at low or high dose, single or two shots; about five received placebo; per-sample allocation not given. Repertoires of vaccine and placebo recipients were sequenced from samples collected on day 63 after the first injection. The sequenced sample was peripheral blood, obtained in a trial of Ad26.COV2.S vaccine versus placebo. These receptors all come from a person between 18 and 59 years old who received the Ad26.COV2.S COVID-19 vaccine or a placebo.

The V call is TRBV5-6, the J call TRBJ1-1, with 8 bases that match TRBD1. Germline V lookup: CDR1 SGHDT, CDR2 YYEEEE. V trimming: 2 bases; J trimming: 4 bases; junction bases outside the gene matches: 13. The CDR3 extends over 17 amino acids. The CDR3, as DNA: TGTGCCAGCAGCTTTAGGACAGGGACCCTTCTGACCACTGAAGCTTTCTTT. Encoded protein: CASSFRTGTLLTTEAFF.

This rearrangement joins TRBV5-1 to TRBJ2-6; 11 bases line up with TRBD1. V lost 4 bases and J lost 3; bases outside the gene matches: 6. Germline V gives CDR1 SGHRS, CDR2 YFSETQ. The CDR3 extends over 17 amino acids. CDR3 bases: TGCGCCAGCAGCACTGGACAGGGGGCCGTTGGGGCCAACGTCCTGACTTTC. This encodes CASSTGQGAVGANVLTF. The variable domain in full, with the rest retrieved from reference TRBV5-1 and TRBJ2-6, is KAGVTQTPRYLIKTRGQQVTLSCSPISGHRSVSWYQQTPGQGLQFLFEYFSETQRNKGNFPGRFSGRQFSNSRSEMNVSTLELGDSALYLCASSTGQGAVGANVLTFGAGSRLTVL.

The genes are TRBV9 and TRBJ2-2; D is undetermined. The CDR3 contains 17 residues. Trimming took 0 bases from V and 0 from J, leaving 12 bases between them. Germline V gene sequence: CDR1 SGDLS, CDR2 YYNGEE. CDR3 DNA sequence: TGTGCCAGCAGCGTAGATCCGCTGGGATCGAACACCGGGGAGCTGTTTTTT. Its translation is CASSVDPLGSNTGELFF.

The CDR3 loop is CASSLDRGDNTEAFF. The CDR3 DNA reads TGTGCCAGCAGTTTGGACAGGGGAGATAACACTGAAGCTTTCTTT. The chain employs TRBV7-8 and TRBJ1-1; 9 bases are a match to TRBD1. V lost 6 bases to trimming and J lost 2 bases; unmatched junction nucleotides: 7. Germline lookup yields CDR1 SGHVS and CDR2 FQNEAQ. The CDR3 totals 15 residues. The full variable domain, rest sourced from reference TRBV7-8 and TRBJ1-1, is GAGVSQSPRYKVAKRGQDVALRCDPISGHVSLFWYQQALGQGPEFLTYFQNEAQLDKSGLPSDRFFAERPEGSVSTLKIQRTQQEDSAVYLCASSLDRGDNTEAFFGQGTRLTVV.

CDR3 nucleotide sequence: TGTGCCAGCAGCTTAGACTCAGGGTCTGGAAACACCATATATTTT. Translation: CASSLDSGSGNTIYF. The V and J genes are TRBV7-2 and TRBJ1-3, with D possibly matching TRBD1 (5 bases). Trimming cost V 1 base and J 1 base, with 8 bases left between them. There are 15 residues in the CDR3. Germline V gene sequence: CDR1 SGHTA, CDR2 FQGNSA.

The chain carries TRBV27 and TRBJ2-3; 7 positions match TRBD1. The V gene end was trimmed by 5 bases and the J gene end by 4 bases; junction bases not matched to a gene: 12. Germline CDR1 MNHEY, CDR2 SMNVEV (reference sequence). The CDR3 has 16 residues. CDR3 protein: CASSPWTGKGADTQYF. The CDR3 region has the DNA TGTGCCAGCAGTCCGTGGACAGGAAAAGGCGCAGATACGCAGTATTTT.

V is TRBV15 and J is TRBJ2-1; the D gene is possibly TRBD2 (7 bases). V was trimmed by 0 bases and J by 9 bases, leaving 18 bases between them. In germline, CDR1 is LNHNV, CDR2 YYDKDF (reference sequence). CDR3 length: 16 residues. CDR3 region: CATSRDGGAQWTEQFF. The CDR3 region has the DNA TGTGCCACCAGCAGAGATGGGGGGGCCCAATGGACTGAGCAGTTCTTC.

The chain is built from TRBV7-8 and TRBJ1-6, with D possibly TRBD1 on 5 matching bases. The V gene's germline CDR1 is SGHVS and CDR2 FQNEAQ. V lost 1 base, J lost 9 bases, and 13 bases lay in between. The CDR3 has 15 residues. The CDR3 DNA sequence: TGTGCCAGCAGCTTAGATAGCGGGGCAGGTTCACCCCTCCACTTT. It codes for CASSLDSGAGSPLHF.

V gene TRBV9 combines with J gene TRBJ2-1; 7 bases line up with TRBD1. Trimming at V came to 0 bases and at J to 5 bases, leaving 2 bases not matched to a gene. Germline CDR1 reads SGDLS; CDR2 reads YYNGEE. This CDR3 spans 14 amino acids. CDR3: CASSVGGQDNEQFF. CDR3 DNA: TGTGCCAGCAGCGTAGGAGGACAGGACAATGAGCAGTTCTTC.

This clone was seen just once. The chain couples TRBV20-1 to TRBJ1-1; D remains ambiguous. The CDR3 consists of 10 residues. CDR1 DFQATT and CDR2 SNEGSKA come from the germline V gene (reference sequence). Trimming shortened V by 6 bases and J by 3 bases, and 5 bases separated the two germline ends. The CDR3 DNA is TGCAGTGCCACCGACACTGAAGCTTTCTTT. Amino acids: CSATDTEAFF.

The genes are TRBV5-1 and TRBJ2-3; D is undetermined. The CDR3 length is 12 residues. Germline V gene sequence: CDR1 SGHRS, CDR2 YFSETQ. Trimming took 6 bases from V and 0 from J, leaving 5 bases between them. The CDR3: CASKSSTDTQYF. The CDR3 nucleotides are TGCGCCAGCAAATCTAGCACAGATACGCAGTATTTT.

The J gene is TRBJ1-5, the V gene TRBV7-2; 7 bases line up with TRBD1. With 2 bases clipped from V and 6 bases from J, the junction kept 7 bases outside the gene matches. This CDR3 spans 15 amino acids. Germline CDR1 reads SGHTA; CDR2 reads FQGNSA. CDR3 sequence reads: CASSLTGDRAQPQHF. The CDR3 DNA sequence: TGTGCCAGCAGCTTAACAGGTGACAGGGCTCAGCCCCAGCATTTT.

The chain employs TRBV6-5 and TRBJ1-3; 7 nucleotides align to TRBD1. Looked up from germline, CDR1 is MNHEY and CDR2 is SVGAGI. The CDR3 has 14 residues. J was trimmed by 4 bases and V by 5 bases; bases with no gene match: 5. In nucleotides, the CDR3 is TGTGCCAGCAGTCGGCCGGGACAGGGAAACACCATATATTTT. It translates to CASSRPGQGNTIYF.

The rearrangement joins TRBV9 to TRBJ1-5, with D perhaps TRBD1 (6 bases). The germline V and J ends were trimmed by 0 bases and 2 bases, with 18 bases remaining between them. The CDR3 spans 18 residues. Germline V gives CDR1 SGDLS, CDR2 YYNGEE. The CDR3 reads CASSVGAGAPRGNQPQHF. CDR3 DNA sequence: TGTGCCAGCAGCGTAGGGGCAGGGGCCCCGAGAGGCAATCAGCCCCAGCATTTT.